This T cell receptor beta chain was captured in a study of graft-versus-host responses after intestinal transplantation (dated by TCRdb to the early 2020s). Looking at the study overall: Multivisceral, liver-intestinal, or isolated intestinal transplants were received by the recipients. A peak of at least 4% donor T cells among recipient peripheral blood mononuclear cells was the definition used for donor T cell macrochimerism. Graft-versus-host and host-versus-graft alloreactive T cell clones were tracked in the graft, circulation and bone marrow after intestinal transplantation using bulk TCR-beta CDR3 sequencing. The cohort enrolled 24 intestinal transplant recipients, one of whom was a retransplant, and a few patients without pretransplant specimens were excluded. Alloreactive clones were identified by sequencing pre-transplant mixed lymphocyte reaction products and comparing them with unstimulated pre-transplant donor and recipient T cells. Every recipient was given anti-thymocyte globulin induction, then maintenance tacrolimus and steroids for 3 to 4 years. Rather than going through the commercial service, samples from three later patients were sequenced in-house on an Illumina MiSeq and processed with MiXCR.

Per the germline V gene, SGDLS is the CDR1 and YYNGEE is the CDR2. A distance of 18 bases separates the germline ends of V and J, which lose 5 bases and 4 bases respectively. Spanning cysteine to phenylalanine, the CDR3 consists of 15 amino acids. The sequence is cut down to CDR3 DNA, 45 bases in frame from base 1. Here is what the overall study found, with its caveats: Peak levels of circulating GvH clones were associated with declines in HvG clones early after transplant. GvH clones were detected in recipient bone marrow, and some of these GvH clones were observed earlier in ileal mucosa or blood, consistent with an intestinal mucosal origin. High GvH to HvG T cell clonal ratios were observed in the allografts of patients with donor T cell macrochimerism. The relatively low number and heterogeneity of intestinal transplant patients limited the conclusions.

To prepare the library, the immunoSEQ multiplex PCR assay was applied. For most patients, genomic DNA was subjected to high-throughput TCR-beta CDR3 sequencing by Adaptive Biotechnologies. The paper's processing steps were these. TCR sequencing data for approximately 17 patients were retrieved from Adaptive's ImmunoSEQ software; three other patients were processed with MiXCR and VDJtools. Because the origin of CDR3 nucleotide sequences shared between donor and recipient could not be assigned, those sequences were removed. To count as alloreactive, a clone needed at least 2-fold expansion over unstimulated cells and a minimum CFSE-low frequency of 0.002% (template counts) or 0.001% (read counts). Clones detected in sequenced pre-transplant spleen, lymph node, or MLR CFSE-low populations of the donor or recipient were defined as mappable. The cumulative frequency of alloreactive clones was calculated as a percentage of all sequences, weighted by copy number. TCRdb carries this immuneACCESS record with in-frame sequences only. Its versions omit some clonotypes, under half of them owing to an unresolved V gene in the studies checked, with the rest unexplained. The D gene and trimming were derived from the DNA, and the V and J assignments and clone size from that table. A total of roughly 5,000 clones appear in this sample, about 71% of them only once. Of the sample, 37% falls within the top ten clones.

With respect to this clone: Its specific antigen is unknown. No qualities accompany the bases; no much larger clone lies one base away.

In the first month after transplant, blood samples were collected up to 4 times, and after that at least monthly when available. This specimen was PBMCs, taken 300 to 330 days after intestinal transplant. This TCR was sampled from a human patient who received an intestinal transplant, so some T cells may come from the graft donor. Recombination joined TRBV9 with TRBJ1-2, with the D gene too uncertain to name. The DNA is as follows: TGTGCCAGCAGTCCCCCAATGGAGCGTGGCTATGGCTACACCTTC. It translates as CASSPPMERGYGYTF. The CDR3 plus the reference TRBV9 and TRBJ1-2 genes for the other parts give the full variable domain: DSGVTQTPKHLITATGQRVTLRCSPRSGDLSVYWYQQSLDQGLQFLIQYYNGEERAKGNILERFSAQQFPDLHSELNLSSLELGDSALYFCASSPPMERGYGYTFGSGTRLTVV.